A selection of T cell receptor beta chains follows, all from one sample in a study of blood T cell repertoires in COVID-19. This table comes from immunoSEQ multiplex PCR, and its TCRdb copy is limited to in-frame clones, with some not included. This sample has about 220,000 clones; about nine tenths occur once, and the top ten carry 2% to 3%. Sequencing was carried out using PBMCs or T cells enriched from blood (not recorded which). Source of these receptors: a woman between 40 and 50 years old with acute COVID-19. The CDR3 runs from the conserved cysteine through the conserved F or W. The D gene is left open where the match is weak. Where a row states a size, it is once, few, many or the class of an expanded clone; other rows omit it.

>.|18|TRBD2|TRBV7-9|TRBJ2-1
TGTGCCAGCAGCTCCTCGTTGGGAGCTAGCGGGAGTAAGTATGAGCAGTTCTTC
CASSSSLGASGSKYEQFF
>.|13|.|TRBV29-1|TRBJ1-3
TGCAGCGTTGAGGGGAGCTCTGGAAACACCATATATTTT
CSVEGSSGNTIYF
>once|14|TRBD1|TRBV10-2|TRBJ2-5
TGCGCCAGCGGGGGACAGGGAATGAGGGAGACCCAGTACTTC
CASGGQGMRETQYF
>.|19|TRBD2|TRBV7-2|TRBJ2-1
TGTGCCAGCAGCTCGCCTAGCGGGGGGGTCTTCTCGAATCCGAATGAGCAGTTCTTC
CASSSPSGGVFSNPNEQFF
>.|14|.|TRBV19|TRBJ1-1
TGTGCCAGTAGTATATTTCCAGTAAACACTGAAGCTTTCTTT
CASSIFPVNTEAFF
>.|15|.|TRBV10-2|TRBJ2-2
TGCGCCAGCAGGGAGGGAGCGGCTTACACCGGGGAGCTGTTTTTT
CASREGAAYTGELFF
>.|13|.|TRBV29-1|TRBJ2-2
TGCAGCGCGGGGGCTTTCTCGACCGGGGAGCTGTTTTTT
CSAGAFSTGELFF
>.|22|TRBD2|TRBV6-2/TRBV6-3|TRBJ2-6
TGTGCCAGCAGCCCATTCTATGCTAGCGGGAGTTACCATAGCTCTGGGGCCAACGTCCTGACTTTC
CASSPFYASGSYHSSGANVLTF
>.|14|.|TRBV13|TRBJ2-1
TGTGCCAGCTTGATAGAGGGGGCCTACAATGAGCAGTTCTTC
CASLIEGAYNEQFF
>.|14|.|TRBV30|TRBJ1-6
TGTGCCTGGAGTATTGGGCAGGACTCTTCACCCCTCCACTTT
CAWSIGQDSSPLHF
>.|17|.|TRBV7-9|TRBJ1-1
TGTGCCAGCAGCCCTGTTAGTGGTGGGGCTTCGGATACCGAAGCTTTCTTT
CASSPVSGGASDTEAFF
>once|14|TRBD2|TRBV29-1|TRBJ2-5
TGCAGCGTTGAAGATGGGACGCGGCGGGGGATCCAGTACTTC
CSVEDGTRRGIQYF
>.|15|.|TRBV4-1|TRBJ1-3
TGCGCCAGCAGCCAAGATTCTGGGAGTGGAAACACCATATATTTT
CASSQDSGSGNTIYF
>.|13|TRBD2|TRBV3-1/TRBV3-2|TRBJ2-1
TGTGCCAGCAGCTATTTAGCGGGATATGAGCAGTTCTTC
CASSYLAGYEQFF
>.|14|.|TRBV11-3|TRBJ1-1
TGTGCCAGCAAGAGAGGGAGGGATAGCACTGAAGCTTTCTTT
CASKRGRDSTEAFF
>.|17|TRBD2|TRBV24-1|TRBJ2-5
TGTGCCACCAGTGATCGAGGACTAGCGGGAGTCGAGGAGACCCAGTACTTC
CATSDRGLAGVEETQYF
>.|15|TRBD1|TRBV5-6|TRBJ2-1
TGTGCCAGCAGCTTGACAGGGGGCGTCTACAATGAGCAGTTCTTC
CASSLTGGVYNEQFF
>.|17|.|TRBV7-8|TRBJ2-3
TGTGCCAGCAGCTTAAGGAGTACAGGCGTAATAAAGGATACGCAGTATTTT
CASSLRSTGVIKDTQYF
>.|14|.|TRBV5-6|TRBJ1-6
TGTGCCAGCAGCAGGTCCCGGAGAGATTCACCCCTCCACTTT
CASSRSRRDSPLHF
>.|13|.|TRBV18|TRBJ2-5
TGTGCCAGCTCACCGGCGAGGCAAGAGACCCAGTACTTC
CASSPARQETQYF
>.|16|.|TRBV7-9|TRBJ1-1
TGTGCCAGCAGCCCTCGCGGGGGGGGCCCGAACACTGAAGCTTTCTTT
CASSPRGGGPNTEAFF
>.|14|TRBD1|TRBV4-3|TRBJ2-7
TGCGCCAGCAGCCGGGACAGGGGGTCGTACGAGCAGTACTTC
CASSRDRGSYEQYF
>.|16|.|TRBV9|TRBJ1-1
TGTGCCAGCAGCGTAGCTCAGCAGGGGATGAACACTGAAGCTTTCTTT
CASSVAQQGMNTEAFF
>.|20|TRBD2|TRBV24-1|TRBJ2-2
TGTGCCACCAGTGATTTGGGCCTTACGACTAGCGGCCGTGAGACCGGGGAGCTGTTTTTT
CATSDLGLTTSGRETGELFF
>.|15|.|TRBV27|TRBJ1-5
TGTGCCAGCAGTTTATCATGGGGCAGCAATCAGCCCCAGCATTTT
CASSLSWGSNQPQHF
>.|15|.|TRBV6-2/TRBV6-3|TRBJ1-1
TGTGCCAGCAGTTACCCATCGGGGGGTAGTACTGAAGCTTTCTTT
CASSYPSGGSTEAFF
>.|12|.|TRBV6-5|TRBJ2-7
TGTGCCAGCGGGGACTCACTATACGAGCAGTACTTC
CASGDSLYEQYF
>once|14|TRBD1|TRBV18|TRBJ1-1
TGTGCCAGCTCACTAGGGACAGGGGGCGCCGAAGCTTTCTTT
CASSLGTGGAEAFF
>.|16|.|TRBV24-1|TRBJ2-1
TGTGCCACCAGTGATTTGGCGGGGCCGAACTACAATGAGCAGTTCTTC
CATSDLAGPNYNEQFF